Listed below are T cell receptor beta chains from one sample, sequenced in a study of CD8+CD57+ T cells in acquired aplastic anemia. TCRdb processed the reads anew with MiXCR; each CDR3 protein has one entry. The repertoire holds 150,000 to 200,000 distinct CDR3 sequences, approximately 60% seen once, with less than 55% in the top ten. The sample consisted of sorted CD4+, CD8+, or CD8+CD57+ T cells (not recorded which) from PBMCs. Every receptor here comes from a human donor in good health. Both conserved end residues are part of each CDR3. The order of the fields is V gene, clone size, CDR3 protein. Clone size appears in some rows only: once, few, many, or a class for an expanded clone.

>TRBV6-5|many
CASSLRQGGTDTQYF
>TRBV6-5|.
CASSYSKVGTDVWEQYF
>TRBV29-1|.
CSVDPSQSPNYGYTF
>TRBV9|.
CASSVVEGVNTEAFF
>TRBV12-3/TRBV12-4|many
CASTPNAGGPTRRETQYF
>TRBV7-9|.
CASSLAEGSTYEQYF
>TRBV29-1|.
CSVAGGDGTYEQYF
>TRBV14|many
CASSQDGSSPLHF
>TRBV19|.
CASSRSGGSNQPQHF
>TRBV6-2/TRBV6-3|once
CASSEITAYEQYF
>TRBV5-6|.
CASSLAQGIAEAFF
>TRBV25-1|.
CASSELGLAGTDTQYF
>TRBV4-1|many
CASSPYRGYEQYF
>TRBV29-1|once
CSLGAGSYEQYF
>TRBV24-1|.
CATSDAGAESTDTQYF
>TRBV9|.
CASSTSGNSLNQPQHF
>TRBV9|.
CASSEGLAVQPADTQYF
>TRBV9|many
CASSKGQGVGNEQFF
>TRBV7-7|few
CASSLAFNGGELFF
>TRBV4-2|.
CASSQEQNYNEQFF
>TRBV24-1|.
CATSDFRGQGETQYF
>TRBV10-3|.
CAMGGTANYGYTF
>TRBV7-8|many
CASSLAGGGGSSYEQYF
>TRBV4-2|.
CASSQGLLGSGNTIYF
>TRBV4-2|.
CASSQGGTGPNEKLFF
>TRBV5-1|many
CASSLARRTGSYNEQFF
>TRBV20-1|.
CSSERTYNEQFF
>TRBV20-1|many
CSARPSKAGTLYNEQFF
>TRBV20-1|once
CSAPRPGTYEQYF
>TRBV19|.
CASSIVVWDTRSYEQYF
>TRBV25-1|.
CASSEARGRDTQYF
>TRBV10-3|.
CAISAGTDSGNTIYF
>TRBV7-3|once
CASSQGLAANTGELFF
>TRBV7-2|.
CASSLGRDRSPLHF
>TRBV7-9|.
CASSFGTSGGATETQYF
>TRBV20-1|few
CSAPRLAAQHF
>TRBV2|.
CASSADGELFF
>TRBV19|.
CASSTSHSRTEAFF
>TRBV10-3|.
CAISISGANEKLFF
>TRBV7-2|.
CASSPRWTTGYTF
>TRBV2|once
CASSEDWTITYEQYF
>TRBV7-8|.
CASSLEHQGRNQPQHF
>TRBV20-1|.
CSARDQVNYGYTF
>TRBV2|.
CASSEMGGTEAFF
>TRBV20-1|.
CSARGPGFRAGYEQYF
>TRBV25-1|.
CASSELTYPGELFF
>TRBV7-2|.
CASSLSPYNEQFF
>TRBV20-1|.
CSARGGADYEQYF
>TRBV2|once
CASTPDRLGYTF
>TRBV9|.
CASSVAWGETQYF
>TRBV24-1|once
CATSDLQGAVDTQYF
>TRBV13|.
CASSLGPIANYGYTF
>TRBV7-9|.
CASSSGQGKPFF
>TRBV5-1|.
CASSLDPTGGAYEQYF
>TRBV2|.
CASSLLTGMGYGYTF